This T cell receptor (beta chain) was recovered during a study of CD4 T cells in relation to SARS-CoV-2 and coronaviruses. Overall study results and limits: According to naive versus memory sequencing, detected responses are memory recall, not newly primed.

The CDR3 length is 13 residues. The V gene lost 6 bases and the J gene lost 6 bases, with 14 bases spanning the gap. Unexposed donor CD4+ T cells date from about 2011-2018, before the COVID-19 pandemic. Naive and memory CD4+ T cells were separated from cryopreserved PBMCs. A word on this clone: The antigen remains undetermined.

Uncultured naive and memory CD4+ T cells supplied DNA for deep TCR-beta sequencing. The method was immunoSEQ multiplex PCR; TCRdb's version includes in-frame clones alone and lacks a portion of them. The data contain under 70,000 clones, about nine tenths of them singletons. This rearrangement joins TRBV12-3 or TRBV12-4 to TRBJ1-1; D call uncertain. The sample was memory CD4+ T cells from PBMCs. This clonotype originated in a human donor in good health. The chain's CDR3 is CASRYSGFSEAFF. The CDR3 DNA follows: TGTGCCAGCAGATATTCAGGTTTCTCTGAAGCTTTCTTT.